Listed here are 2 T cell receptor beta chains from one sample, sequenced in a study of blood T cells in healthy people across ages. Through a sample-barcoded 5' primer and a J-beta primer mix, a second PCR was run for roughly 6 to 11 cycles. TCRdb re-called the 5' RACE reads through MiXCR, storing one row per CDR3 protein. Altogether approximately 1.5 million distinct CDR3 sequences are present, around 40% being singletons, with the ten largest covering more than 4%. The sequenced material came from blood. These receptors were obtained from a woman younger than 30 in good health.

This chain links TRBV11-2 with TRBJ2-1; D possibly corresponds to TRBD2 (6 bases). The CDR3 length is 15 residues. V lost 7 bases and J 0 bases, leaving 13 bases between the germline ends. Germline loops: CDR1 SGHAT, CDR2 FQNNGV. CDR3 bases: TGTGCCAGCAACCAGAGACTAGACTCCTACAATGAGCAGTTCTTC. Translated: CASNQRLDSYNEQFF.

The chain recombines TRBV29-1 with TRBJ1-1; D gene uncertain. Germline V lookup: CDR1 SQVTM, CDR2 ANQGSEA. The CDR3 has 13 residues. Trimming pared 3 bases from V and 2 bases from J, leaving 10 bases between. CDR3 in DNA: TGCAGCGTTGAGTCCAGGCTCAACACTGAAGCTTTCTTT. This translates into CSVESRLNTEAFF.